These 27 T cell receptor beta chains were sequenced from one sample in a study of CD4+ T cells in melanoma. TCRdb's table, derived via immunoSEQ multiplex PCR, lists solely in-frame clones and lacks some. Of about 21,000 clones in the sample, over 70% are singletons; the top ten hold around 3.6%. Sample: cells from a culture (not recorded whether cultured in vitro). Every receptor here comes from a human donor with melanoma.

This clone was counted a few times. This chain connects TRBV11-1 to TRBJ2-7, with 7 bases lining up with TRBD1. V lost 5 bases to trimming and J lost 3 bases; unmatched junction nucleotides: 7. The CDR3 has 14 amino acids. Germline assignment: CDR1 SGHAT and CDR2 FQDESV (reference sequence). This chain's CDR3 is CASSVGQRVYEQYF. DNA for the CDR3: TGTGCCAGCAGCGTGGGACAGAGAGTCTACGAGCAGTACTTC.

The rearrangement uses TRBV7-6 and TRBJ2-2, with 7 bases lining up with TRBD1. The CDR3 runs to 14 residues. J lost 1 base, V lost 6 bases, and 2 bases had no gene match. Germline V gene data show CDR1 as SGHVS and CDR2 as FNYEAQ. The CDR3: CASRRTGNTGELFF. The CDR3 nucleotides read TGTGCCAGCAGGCGGACAGGGAACACCGGGGAGCTGTTTTTT.

The rearrangement links TRBV6-1 to TRBJ2-7, with 8 positions matching TRBD1. The CDR3 loop spans 15 amino acids. Unmatched junction bases numbered 11, after V lost 6 bases and J lost 4 bases. Germline values: CDR1 MNHNS, CDR2 SASEGT. The CDR3 protein is CASRRTTGESYEQYF. CDR3 DNA sequence: TGTGCCAGCAGACGGACGACAGGGGAATCGTACGAGCAGTACTTC.

This clone was seen only once. The chain links TRBV5-1 to TRBJ1-4; D is unclear. V lost 5 bases, J lost 6 bases, and 11 bases lay in between. The CDR3 consists of 13 residues. In germline, CDR1 is SGHRS, CDR2 YFSETQ. CDR3 in amino acids: CASRNPDYEKLFF. The CDR3 bases are TGCGCCAGCAGGAACCCAGACTATGAAAAACTGTTTTTT.

This clone was picked up a small number of times. The chain carries TRBV19 and TRBJ2-3; D gene unclear. Trimming removed 8 bases from V and 4 bases from J, with 19 bases in between. Germline assignment: CDR1 LNHDA and CDR2 SQIVND (reference sequence). The CDR3 contains 15 residues. CDR3 residues: CASGEYPRLADTQYF. The CDR3 DNA sequence: TGTGCCAGTGGCGAATACCCTAGGCTCGCAGATACGCAGTATTTT. The variable domain in full, completed from reference TRBV19 and TRBJ2-3, reads DGGITQSPKYLFRKEGQNVTLSCEQNLNHDAMYWYRQDPGQGLRLIYYSQIVNDFQKGDIAEGYSVSREKKESFPLTVTSAQKNPTAFYLCASGEYPRLADTQYFGPGTRLTVL.

This chain joins TRBV11-2 and TRBJ2-7; D possibly matches TRBD1 or TRBD2 (6 bases each). Germline V gives CDR1 SGHAT, CDR2 FQNNGV. Trimming pared 2 bases from V and 2 bases from J, leaving 13 bases between. The CDR3 contains 15 residues. The CDR3 nucleotides read TGTGCCAGCAGCTTACGTCCGGGGGCCGCCTACGAGCAGTACTTC. It yields the protein CASSLRPGAAYEQYF.

The chain joins TRBV6-1 to TRBJ1-1; unclear D gene. Deletions cut 6 bases from V and 1 base from J, with 12 bases between. Germline CDR1 is MNHNS and CDR2 is SASEGT. This CDR3 spans 14 amino acids. The CDR3 DNA sequence: TGTGCCAGCAGCCCCATACTATGGAACACTGAAGCTTTCTTT. This sequence encodes CASSPILWNTEAFF.

This chain connects TRBV7-9 to TRBJ2-7; TRBD1 matches at 9 bases. CDR3 length: 16 residues. V trimming: 2 bases; J trimming: 0 bases; junction bases outside the gene matches: 5. Germline V gene data show CDR1 as SEHNR and CDR2 as FQNEAQ (reference sequence). CDR3 in amino acids: CASSLIETGGSYEQYF. The DNA of the CDR3 is TGTGCCAGCAGCTTAATCGAGACAGGGGGCTCCTACGAGCAGTACTTC.

The rearrangement joins TRBV5-1 to TRBJ2-5, with D perhaps being TRBD1 or TRBD2 (5 bases each). The CDR3 runs to 15 residues. Trimming removed 1 base at V and 1 base at J, with 11 bases between. Germline CDR1 SGHRS, CDR2 YFSETQ. CDR3 in amino acids: CASSLYSGPQETQYF. CDR3 coding DNA: TGCGCCAGCAGCTTGTATTCGGGGCCCCAAGAGACCCAGTACTTC.

The chain joins TRBV11-3 to TRBJ2-1; the D gene is possibly TRBD2 (5 bases). The CDR3 is made up of 15 amino acids. CDR1 SGHNT and CDR2 YENEEA come from the germline V gene. Trimming shortened V by 0 bases and J by 0 bases, and 6 bases separated the two germline ends. Here the CDR3 DNA reads TGTGCCAGCAGCTTAGACCGGGGCTCCTACAATGAGCAGTTCTTC. As protein: CASSLDRGSYNEQFF.

This chain joins TRBV5-1 and TRBJ2-3; 8 bases align to TRBD2. The length of the CDR3 is 16 residues. Germline CDR1 and CDR2: SGHRS and YFSETQ. With V trimmed by 0 bases and J by 2 bases, 5 bases remained unmatched. CDR3 sequence: CASSLGTSWATDTQYF. In nucleotides, the CDR3 is TGCGCCAGCAGCTTGGGGACTAGCTGGGCCACAGATACGCAGTATTTT.

The J gene is TRBJ1-1, the V gene TRBV10-3; 9 bases align to TRBD1. CDR1 is ENHRY, CDR2 SYGVKD, per germline. V was clipped by 2 bases and J by 7 bases; unmatched bases: 5. The CDR3 consists of 14 residues. The CDR3 region is CAISETGGEIEAFF. In nucleotides, the CDR3 is TGTGCCATCAGTGAGACAGGGGGCGAGATTGAAGCTTTCTTT.

The V and J genes are TRBV5-4 and TRBJ2-3; 8 bases are a match to TRBD1. The V segment lost 0 bases and the J segment 2 bases; nucleotides outside the gene matches: 2. The CDR3 totals 15 residues. Germline V gene data show CDR1 as SGHNT and CDR2 as YYREEE (reference sequence). As DNA, the CDR3 is TGTGCCAGCAGCTTGGACAGGGGGGTCACAGATACGCAGTATTTT. It encodes CASSLDRGVTDTQYF.

The chain employs TRBV6-1 and TRBJ1-5, with D uncertain. CDR1 is MNHNS and CDR2 is SASEGT in the germline V gene. Trimming cost V 5 bases and J 0 bases, with 8 bases left between them. The CDR3 spans 14 residues. The DNA for the CDR3 is TGTGCCAGCAGTCGAGGCTATAGCAATCAGCCCCAGCATTTT. It yields the protein CASSRGYSNQPQHF.

The chain joins TRBV19 to TRBJ2-2; no firm D call. V was clipped by 5 bases and J by 5 bases, with 12 bases between them. The CDR3 runs to 14 residues. The germline V gene has CDR1 LNHDA and CDR2 SQIVND (reference sequence). CDR3 in amino acids: CASSGLPATGELFF. CDR3 sequence (DNA): TGTGCCAGTAGTGGCCTTCCGGCAACCGGGGAGCTGTTTTTT.

The J gene is TRBJ1-6, the V gene TRBV18; 7 positions match TRBD1. The CDR3 runs to 15 residues. Germline CDR1 is KGHSH and CDR2 is LQKENI. J lost 6 bases, V lost 6 bases, and 8 bases had no gene match. This chain's CDR3 is CASSPDYRGNSPLHF. CDR3 nucleotide sequence: TGTGCCAGCTCGCCAGACTACAGGGGTAATTCACCCCTCCACTTT.

This clone was picked up one time. V and J are TRBV5-1 and TRBJ2-2; 9 bases are a match to TRBD1. This CDR3 contains 15 residues. The germline V gene has CDR1 SGHRS and CDR2 YFSETQ. J was trimmed by 3 bases and V by 4 bases; bases with no gene match: 4. The CDR3 coding sequence is TGCGCCAGCAGCCGTGGGACAGGGTACACCGGGGAGCTGTTTTTT. Its translation is CASSRGTGYTGELFF.

J is TRBJ2-5 and V is TRBV11-2; no clear D gene. CDR1 is SGHAT, CDR2 FQNNGV, per germline. CDR3 length: 14 amino acids. V shed 8 bases and J shed 2 bases, with 15 bases lying between them. In DNA form, the CDR3 reads TGTGCCAGCCAAGACCTGGCCAGGCAAGAGACCCAGTACTTC. This encodes CASQDLARQETQYF.

V is TRBV2 and J is TRBJ1-2, with unresolved D. V lost 6 bases and J lost 4, with 12 bases in between. Germline V gives CDR1 SNHLY, CDR2 FYNNEI. This CDR3 contains 13 residues. The CDR3 is CASRSDTSYGYTF. The CDR3, as DNA: TGTGCCAGCAGAAGTGACACCTCCTATGGCTACACCTTC.

The gene calls are TRBV6-6 and TRBJ1-1; TRBD1 might be the D (5 bases). Germline loops: CDR1 MNHNY, CDR2 SVGAGI (reference sequence). Trimming removed 4 bases at V and 4 bases at J, with 16 bases between. CDR3 length equals 15 residues. This chain's CDR3 is CASSSPRELSTEAFF. The CDR3 DNA follows: TGTGCCAGCAGTTCCCCCAGGGAGCTCAGCACTGAAGCTTTCTTT.

In this sample, this clone turned up once. V gene TRBV7-8 combines with J gene TRBJ2-1; D is perhaps TRBD1 (5 bases). Germline V CDR1 and CDR2: SGHVS, FQNEAQ. Trimming shortened V by 2 bases and J by 9 bases, and 11 bases separated the two germline ends. The CDR3 consists of 13 residues. This CDR3 is CASSLLQGGEQFF. CDR3 coding DNA: TGTGCCAGCAGCTTACTTCAGGGTGGTGAGCAGTTCTTC.

This clone was observed a few times. CDR3 in DNA: TGCGCCAGCAGCCAGACAGGGACGAATTCACCCCTCCACTTT. It codes for CASSQTGTNSPLHF. The chain recombines TRBV4-1 with TRBJ1-6, with 7 bases identical to TRBD1. The CDR3 sequence is 14 residues long. CDR1 MGHRA and CDR2 YSYEKL come from the germline V gene. J was trimmed by 7 bases and V by 3 bases; bases with no gene match: 3.

The chain joins TRBV7-3 to TRBJ2-7, with 9 bases that match TRBD2. Germline V lookup: CDR1 SGHTA, CDR2 FQGTGA. The CDR3 extends over 14 amino acids. V dropped 8 bases and J dropped 1; count of bases not matched to a gene: 6. CDR3 DNA sequence: TGTGCCAGCGCGACAGCGGGGGGATCCTACGAGCAGTACTTC. Translating gives CASATAGGSYEQYF. The whole variable domain, remainder taken from reference TRBV7-3 and TRBJ2-7, is GAGVSQTPSNKVTEKGKYVELRCDPISGHTALYWYRQSLGQGPEFLIYFQGTGAADDSGLPNDRFFAVRPEGSVSTLKIQRTERGDSAVYLCASATAGGSYEQYFGPGTRLTVT.

The rearrangement links TRBV6-5 to TRBJ2-6; D remains unclear. This CDR3 comprises 15 residues. Between the trimmed V and J ends, which lost 5 bases and 0 bases, there was a span of 8 bases. Germline V CDR1 and CDR2: MNHEY, SVGAGI. The CDR3 region is CASSARPSGANVLTF. The DNA of the CDR3 is TGTGCCAGCAGTGCCCGACCCTCTGGGGCCAACGTCCTGACTTTC.

The rearrangement links TRBV7-3 to TRBJ1-1; D is perhaps TRBD1 (5 bases). V shed 3 bases and J shed 3 bases, with 8 bases lying between them. The CDR3 is 13 residues long. Germline V CDR1 and CDR2: SGHTA, FQGTGA. The CDR3: CASSFSRDTEAFF. The CDR3 nucleotides read TGTGCCAGCAGCTTCTCCAGGGACACTGAAGCTTTCTTT.

The chain carries TRBV6-1 and TRBJ1-6; D unresolved. The CDR3 consists of 13 residues. CDR1 and CDR2 from the germline V gene are MNHNS and SASEGT. Trimming took 7 bases from V and 9 from J, leaving 13 bases between them. The CDR3 loop reads CASTLFAASPLHF. As DNA, the CDR3 is TGTGCCAGCACCCTGTTTGCCGCTTCACCCCTCCACTTT.

A single count supports this clone. The rearrangement links TRBV19 to TRBJ1-2; D is undetermined. V shed 3 bases and J shed 3 bases, with 8 bases lying between them. Germline CDR1 LNHDA, CDR2 SQIVND (reference sequence). The CDR3 has 13 residues. In DNA form, the CDR3 reads TGTGCCAGTAGTATTCCAGAATACTATGGCTACACCTTC. Its protein is CASSIPEYYGYTF.